Listed below are T cell receptor beta chains from one sample, sequenced in a study of T-cell memory formation after mild COVID-19. TCRdb processed the 5' RACE reads anew with MiXCR; each CDR3 protein has one entry. Of about 310,000 distinct CDR3 sequences in the sample, 15% to 20% were seen once. Specimen: PBMCs or a T cell subset sorted from them (not recorded which). All receptors come from a man aged 18-30 years who had mild COVID-19 (a few samples of this study predate the infection). Cell type and time point are not known. Both conserved end residues are part of each CDR3. Each record gives: V gene, J gene, D gene, clone size, CDR3 DNA, CDR3 protein. D genes are given only for firm matches. The size of a clone is reported for some rows only, either as once, few or many, or as a class for expanded clones.

v_call: TRBV5-1
j_call: TRBJ1-5
d_call: NA
clone_size: few
cdr3_nt: TGCGCCAGCAGCTCACAGGGCGGACAGCCCCAGCATTTT
cdr3_aa: CASSSQGGQPQHF

v_call: TRBV27
j_call: TRBJ2-2
d_call: NA
clone_size: NA
cdr3_nt: TGTGCCAGCAGTTTATCCTCGCGGGGGCGCACCGGGGAGCTGTTTTTT
cdr3_aa: CASSLSSRGRTGELFF

v_call: TRBV7-9
j_call: TRBJ1-5
d_call: NA
clone_size: NA
cdr3_nt: TGTGCCAGCAGCCCAACGCCGGACACCCTCCAGCATTTT
cdr3_aa: CASSPTPDTLQHF

v_call: TRBV5-1
j_call: TRBJ1-2
d_call: TRBD1
clone_size: NA
cdr3_nt: TGCGCCAGCAGCGTTAAAACAGGGGACTATGGCTACACCTTC
cdr3_aa: CASSVKTGDYGYTF

v_call: TRBV7-2
j_call: TRBJ2-2
d_call: TRBD1
clone_size: NA
cdr3_nt: TGTGCCAGCATAGACAGGGGGCACACCGGGGAGCTGTTTTTT
cdr3_aa: CASIDRGHTGELFF

v_call: TRBV13
j_call: TRBJ2-4
d_call: NA
clone_size: NA
cdr3_nt: TGTGCCAGCAGCTTGGCCACAGGGTTTGGAAACATTCAGTACTTC
cdr3_aa: CASSLATGFGNIQYF

v_call: TRBV6-6
j_call: TRBJ1-4
d_call: NA
clone_size: few
cdr3_nt: TGTGCCAGCAGTTACTCTGCAGGGGATGAAAAACTGTTTTTT
cdr3_aa: CASSYSAGDEKLFF

v_call: TRBV18
j_call: TRBJ2-7
d_call: TRBD2
clone_size: NA
cdr3_nt: TGTGCCAGCTCCCCCGGGACTACCTACGAGCAGTACTTC
cdr3_aa: CASSPGTTYEQYF

v_call: TRBV12-3/TRBV12-4
j_call: TRBJ1-1
d_call: NA
clone_size: many
cdr3_nt: TGTGCCAGCAGTTTAGGTTCCCAGGGGACTGAAGCTTTCTTT
cdr3_aa: CASSLGSQGTEAFF

v_call: TRBV7-2
j_call: TRBJ1-5
d_call: TRBD1
clone_size: NA
cdr3_nt: TGTGCCAGCAGCCAGACAGGGATCAATCAGCCCCAGCATTTT
cdr3_aa: CASSQTGINQPQHF

v_call: TRBV29-1
j_call: TRBJ2-5
d_call: TRBD2
clone_size: NA
cdr3_nt: TGCAGCGTTGAAGATCAGTGGCTAGCGGGGTCAGAGACCCAGTACTTC
cdr3_aa: CSVEDQWLAGSETQYF

v_call: TRBV12-3/TRBV12-4
j_call: TRBJ1-5
d_call: TRBD1
clone_size: few
cdr3_nt: TGTGCCAGCACCAACAGGGGTCTGAATCAGCCCCAGCATTTT
cdr3_aa: CASTNRGLNQPQHF

v_call: TRBV25-1
j_call: TRBJ2-2
d_call: NA
clone_size: NA
cdr3_nt: TGTGCCAGCAGTGCACAAGGTAGCGGGGAGCTGTTTTTT
cdr3_aa: CASSAQGSGELFF

v_call: TRBV5-1
j_call: TRBJ2-5
d_call: TRBD2
clone_size: many
cdr3_nt: TGCGCCAGCAGCTTCGGTAGCGGGGGGGCCGAGACCCAGTACTTC
cdr3_aa: CASSFGSGGAETQYF

v_call: TRBV29-1
j_call: TRBJ2-3
d_call: NA
clone_size: many
cdr3_nt: TGCAGCGTTGAAGATGCCAGGCTGATGGCCACAGATACGCAGTATTTT
cdr3_aa: CSVEDARLMATDTQYF

v_call: TRBV9
j_call: TRBJ2-3
d_call: NA
clone_size: few
cdr3_nt: TGTGCCAGCAGCGTAGGGGACCCGGGACGGACAGATACGCAGTATTTT
cdr3_aa: CASSVGDPGRTDTQYF

v_call: TRBV7-6
j_call: TRBJ2-7
d_call: TRBD1
clone_size: NA
cdr3_nt: TGTGCCAGCAGCCTTCTAGGGACAGGTCGGTACGAGCAGTACTTC
cdr3_aa: CASSLLGTGRYEQYF

v_call: TRBV7-8
j_call: TRBJ2-5
d_call: NA
clone_size: NA
cdr3_nt: TGTGCCAGCACTCCGGGGGTAGAGACCCAGTACTTC
cdr3_aa: CASTPGVETQYF

v_call: TRBV19
j_call: TRBJ1-2
d_call: NA
clone_size: NA
cdr3_nt: TGTGCCAGTAGTTACGACATCTACTATGGCTACACCTTC
cdr3_aa: CASSYDIYYGYTF

v_call: TRBV5-4
j_call: TRBJ2-2
d_call: TRBD1
clone_size: NA
cdr3_nt: TGTGCCAGCTCCGGGACAGGGGCAGACCTCACCGGGGAGCTGTTTTTT
cdr3_aa: CASSGTGADLTGELFF

v_call: TRBV7-8
j_call: TRBJ1-4
d_call: NA
clone_size: NA
cdr3_nt: TGTGCCAGCAGACGGTCCGGGCGCGAAGAAAAACTGTTTTTT
cdr3_aa: CASRRSGREEKLFF

v_call: TRBV6-4
j_call: TRBJ2-1
d_call: NA
clone_size: few
cdr3_nt: TGTGCCAGCAGTGACTCAGGGGGTGAGCAGTTCTTC
cdr3_aa: CASSDSGGEQFF

v_call: TRBV6-5
j_call: TRBJ2-7
d_call: NA
clone_size: NA
cdr3_nt: TGTGCCAGCAGTTACTCCGCCAGGGGGGTTTCCTACGAGCAGTACTTC
cdr3_aa: CASSYSARGVSYEQYF

v_call: TRBV7-8
j_call: TRBJ2-5
d_call: NA
clone_size: few
cdr3_nt: TGTGCCAGCAGCCCTTCCGGTGAAGAGACCCAGTACTTC
cdr3_aa: CASSPSGEETQYF

v_call: TRBV28
j_call: TRBJ2-1
d_call: NA
clone_size: NA
cdr3_nt: TGTGCCAGCAGGGGGCCGGGCCTATACAATGAGCAGTTCTTC
cdr3_aa: CASRGPGLYNEQFF

v_call: TRBV3-1
j_call: TRBJ2-3
d_call: NA
clone_size: NA
cdr3_nt: TGTGCCAGCAGCCAAGAAAGGGACCCCGAAGGGCCGCAGTATTTT
cdr3_aa: CASSQERDPEGPQYF

v_call: TRBV5-6
j_call: TRBJ1-6
d_call: TRBD1
clone_size: few
cdr3_nt: TGTGCCAGCAGCCAGCCACAGGGGACTTCACCCCTCCACTTT
cdr3_aa: CASSQPQGTSPLHF

v_call: TRBV12-3/TRBV12-4
j_call: TRBJ1-2
d_call: TRBD1
clone_size: NA
cdr3_nt: TGTGCCAGCAGTCAACAGACAGGGCTATATGGCTACACCTTC
cdr3_aa: CASSQQTGLYGYTF

v_call: TRBV7-2
j_call: TRBJ2-7
d_call: NA
clone_size: NA
cdr3_nt: TGTGCCAGCAGCTTAGCGCGGTCGCGGAAGCAGTACTTC
cdr3_aa: CASSLARSRKQYF

v_call: TRBV6-6
j_call: TRBJ2-7
d_call: TRBD2
clone_size: NA
cdr3_nt: TGTGCCAGCAGTTCCGATTCTTCGAGCGGGGGGGCCCACGAGCAGTACTTC
cdr3_aa: CASSSDSSSGGAHEQYF

v_call: TRBV7-3
j_call: TRBJ2-3
d_call: NA
clone_size: NA
cdr3_nt: TGTGCCAGCAGCCCCCGAGTATCGGGCACAGATACGCAGTATTTT
cdr3_aa: CASSPRVSGTDTQYF

v_call: TRBV4-1
j_call: TRBJ2-1
d_call: TRBD2
clone_size: few
cdr3_nt: TGCGCCAGCAGCCAAGTCATACCCCGGGGGGAGGCTTACAATGAGCAGTTCTTC
cdr3_aa: CASSQVIPRGEAYNEQFF

v_call: TRBV4-1
j_call: TRBJ2-3
d_call: NA
clone_size: few
cdr3_nt: TGCGCCAGCAGCCAAGAAGGGATCCCTAGCACAGATACGCAGTATTTT
cdr3_aa: CASSQEGIPSTDTQYF

v_call: TRBV20-1
j_call: TRBJ1-5
d_call: NA
clone_size: NA
cdr3_nt: TGCAGTGCTACCAAATTCGGGGGGAATTTGCCCCAGCATTTT
cdr3_aa: CSATKFGGNLPQHF

v_call: TRBV5-1
j_call: TRBJ2-3
d_call: TRBD2
clone_size: NA
cdr3_nt: TGCGCCAGCAGCTTGGACTCTTTAGCGGGGATAGATACGCAGTATTTT
cdr3_aa: CASSLDSLAGIDTQYF

v_call: TRBV9
j_call: TRBJ2-5
d_call: NA
clone_size: few
cdr3_nt: TGTGCCAGCAGCGTAGGATTTTGGGAGACCCAGTACTTC
cdr3_aa: CASSVGFWETQYF

v_call: TRBV28
j_call: TRBJ1-4
d_call: NA
clone_size: few
cdr3_nt: TGTGCCAGCAGTCCATCGGGACGCAGGCTTGAAAAACTGTTTTTT
cdr3_aa: CASSPSGRRLEKLFF

v_call: TRBV5-1
j_call: TRBJ2-7
d_call: NA
clone_size: few
cdr3_nt: TGCGCCAGCACCCTACGGGCTAGCTCCCACGAGCAGTACTTC
cdr3_aa: CASTLRASSHEQYF

v_call: TRBV10-1
j_call: TRBJ1-1
d_call: NA
clone_size: NA
cdr3_nt: TGCGCCAGCAGTGAGAGACACACTGAAGCTTTCTTT
cdr3_aa: CASSERHTEAFF

v_call: TRBV7-8
j_call: TRBJ2-3
d_call: TRBD2
clone_size: NA
cdr3_nt: TGTGCCAGCAGCGATCGCACTAGCGGGGGGAATACGCAGTATTTT
cdr3_aa: CASSDRTSGGNTQYF

v_call: TRBV6-6
j_call: TRBJ1-5
d_call: TRBD1
clone_size: few
cdr3_nt: TGTGCCAGCAGACTTAGGGGGCGGCAGCCCCAGCATTTT
cdr3_aa: CASRLRGRQPQHF

v_call: TRBV7-2
j_call: TRBJ2-3
d_call: NA
clone_size: few
cdr3_nt: TGTGCCAGCAGCTTACCACGTGACATCCCCACAGATACGCAGTATTTT
cdr3_aa: CASSLPRDIPTDTQYF

v_call: TRBV7-9
j_call: TRBJ2-5
d_call: NA
clone_size: once
cdr3_nt: TGTGCCAGCAGCCCCGGGGTTGGAGGGGGAAGCCAAGAGACCCAGTACTTC
cdr3_aa: CASSPGVGGGSQETQYF

v_call: TRBV6-4
j_call: TRBJ1-1
d_call: NA
clone_size: NA
cdr3_nt: TGTGCCAGCAGTGTGACCTTGAACACTGAAGCTTTCTTT
cdr3_aa: CASSVTLNTEAFF

v_call: TRBV15
j_call: TRBJ2-7
d_call: NA
clone_size: NA
cdr3_nt: TGTGCCACCAGCAGAGATCTCTTGAACGAGCAGTACTTC
cdr3_aa: CATSRDLLNEQYF